These 29 T cell receptor beta chains share one sample of origin, sequenced in a study of T cells after yellow fever vaccination. MiXCR was run by TCRdb on the 5' RACE reads, yielding one entry per CDR3 protein. The table records about 22,000 distinct CDR3 sequences, less than 5.5% of them present only once. The material sequenced was PBMCs, either bulk or a sorted T-cell subset (CD4+, CD8+, memory, or dextramer-sorted; not recorded which), taken 45 days after the first yellow fever vaccination. The receptors were sampled from a man between 18 and 29 years old who received the YFV17D yellow fever vaccine.

In its sample, this clonotype is medium-sized. This chain connects TRBV7-2 to TRBJ2-4, with 7 bases fitting TRBD1. This CDR3 has 13 residues. With 5 bases clipped from V and 4 bases from J, the junction kept 2 bases outside the gene matches. Germline V gene lookup returns CDR1 SGHTA and CDR2 FQGNSA. The CDR3: CASSTQGKNIQYF. The DNA of the CDR3 is TGTGCCAGCAGCACACAGGGGAAAAACATTCAGTACTTC.

This clonotype occurred many times. The genes are TRBV28 and TRBJ2-7, with 10 nucleotides matching TRBD2. Germline V gene data show CDR1 as MDHEN and CDR2 as SYDVKM. V dropped 2 bases and J dropped 2; count of bases not matched to a gene: 6. This CDR3 region has 16 residues. The CDR3 DNA reads TGTGCCAGCAGTTTAGGGAGGACTAGCGGAACCTACGAGCAGTACGTC. Residues: CASSLGRTSGTYEQYV.

This clonotype has ten or more counts. The chain links TRBV7-2 to TRBJ1-3; D call uncertain. V gave up 5 bases and J gave up 7 bases, with 15 bases separating them. The CDR3 length is 14 residues. Germline CDR1 and CDR2: SGHTA and FQGNSA. CDR3 sequence (DNA): TGTGCCAGCAGCCCGACCGGACGCGGGAACACCATATATTTT. Protein sequence: CASSPTGRGNTIYF.

This clonotype came up many times. V is TRBV6-2 or TRBV6-3 and J is TRBJ1-5, with TRBD1 identical over 7 bases. J was trimmed by 3 bases and V by 7 bases; bases with no gene match: 12. The CDR3 has 16 residues. CDR1 is MNHEY and CDR2 is SVGEGT in the germline V gene. CDR3 region: CASTSPQDRTNQPQHF. CDR3 DNA: TGTGCCAGCACCTCACCTCAGGACAGGACCAATCAGCCCCAGCATTTT.

This clonotype was picked up many times. The V and J genes are TRBV2 and TRBJ2-2, with unresolved D. CDR1 and CDR2 from the germline V gene are SNHLY and FYNNEI. V was clipped by 3 bases and J by 5 bases, with 7 bases between them. The CDR3 covers 13 residues. CDR3: CASSDLGTGELFF. The CDR3 nucleotides read TGTGCCAGCAGTGACCTCGGAACCGGGGAGCTGTTTTTT.

This clonotype has a count of ten or more. V is TRBV7-9 and J is TRBJ2-2; TRBD1 is a possible D gene (5 bases). The germline CDR1 and CDR2 sequences are SEHNR and FQNEAQ (reference sequence). The ends were cut back, 5 bases at V and 7 bases at J, with 8 bases in the middle. This CDR3 has 12 amino acids. In DNA, the CDR3 is TGTGCCAGCAGCCCCCAGGGCGGGGAGCTGTTTTTT. Translating gives CASSPQGGELFF.

This clonotype was counted many times. The chain recombines TRBV18 with TRBJ2-6; tentatively, D is TRBD1 (5 bases). The CDR3 contains 20 residues. CDR1 and CDR2 from the germline V gene are KGHSH and LQKENI. Deletions cut 3 bases from V and 0 bases from J, with 21 bases between. The CDR3 sequence: CASSPSEIDSYLSGANVLTF. In DNA form, the CDR3 reads TGTGCCAGCTCACCTTCGGAAATCGACAGTTACCTCTCTGGGGCCAACGTCCTGACTTTC.

This clonotype was counted ten times or more. The J gene is TRBJ2-2, the V gene TRBV4-1; D may correspond to TRBD1 or TRBD2 (5 bases each). Looked up from germline, CDR1 is MGHRA and CDR2 is YSYEKL. There are 14 residues in the CDR3. V was trimmed by 4 bases and J by 8 bases, leaving 14 bases between them. In DNA, the CDR3 is TGCGCCAGCAGCCGAGGGACGCTTCTGGGGGAGCTGTTTTTT. Translating it yields CASSRGTLLGELFF.

This clonotype was detected ten times or more. The chain employs TRBV6-5 and TRBJ1-3; TRBD1 matches at 8 bases. The CDR3 is made up of 14 amino acids. The V and J ends lost 6 bases and 2 bases, in that order; junction bases with no gene match: 3. Germline loops: CDR1 MNHEY, CDR2 SVGAGI. CDR3 nucleotides: TGTGCCAGCAGCCTACAGGGGGCTGGAAACACCATATATTTT. This gives the protein CASSLQGAGNTIYF.

This clonotype has at least ten counts. The chain couples TRBV7-8 to TRBJ1-5, with D unresolved. CDR3 length equals 12 residues. Trimming cost V 5 bases and J 5 bases, with 7 bases left between them. CDR1 and CDR2 (germline): SGHVS, FQNEAQ. This CDR3 is CASSPHDQPQHF. CDR3 in DNA: TGTGCCAGCAGCCCCCACGATCAGCCCCAGCATTTT.

This clonotype qualifies as medium-sized. The chain joins TRBV6-2 or TRBV6-3 to TRBJ2-1, with D hard to call. Deletions cut 2 bases from V and 5 bases from J, with 4 bases between. The CDR3 has 12 amino acids. Germline CDR1 and CDR2: MNHEY and SVGEGT. The CDR3 DNA reads as TGTGCCAGCAGTTACGTCCACAATGAGCAGTTCTTC. Its protein product is CASSYVHNEQFF.

The chain has TRBV5-6 and TRBJ2-5, with TRBD2 as a possible D gene (6 bases). CDR1 and CDR2 (germline): SGHDT, YYEEEE. CDR3 length: 15 amino acids. V gave up 4 bases and J gave up 4 bases, with 17 bases separating them. CDR3 protein: CASSPGSHFTETQYF. DNA for the CDR3: TGTGCCAGCAGCCCCGGGAGCCACTTCACAGAGACCCAGTACTTC.

This clonotype was counted at least ten times. The chain uses TRBV6-5 and TRBJ1-1, with a tentative D call TRBD1 (6 bases). The CDR3 sequence is 16 residues long. V lost 0 bases and J 2 bases, leaving 13 bases between the germline ends. Looked up from germline, CDR1 is MNHEY and CDR2 is SVGAGI. The CDR3 DNA sequence: TGTGCCAGCAGTTACTCCATACAGGGCGGAAACACTGAAGCTTTCTTT. This codes for CASSYSIQGGNTEAFF.

This clonotype was picked up many times. The chain couples TRBV6-4 to TRBJ1-1, with 12 bases matching TRBD1. Germline V gene lookup returns CDR1 MRHNA and CDR2 SNTAGT. The CDR3 has 16 amino acids. J gave up 10 bases and V 3 bases, and 12 bases lay outside the gene matches. The CDR3, as DNA: TGTGCCAGCAGTGAGAGCACCGGGACAGGGGGCGGGAGAGCTTTCTTT. It codes for CASSESTGTGGGRAFF.

This clonotype occurred many times. The rearrangement uses TRBV6-6 and TRBJ2-5; maybe TRBD2 (5 bases). This CDR3 region has 12 residues. Between the trimmed V and J ends, which lost 4 bases and 3 bases, there was a span of 6 bases. Germline CDR1 reads MNHNY; CDR2 reads SVGAGI (reference sequence). CDR3 residues: CASSSGEETQYF. The CDR3 nucleotides read TGTGCCAGCAGTTCCGGGGAAGAGACCCAGTACTTC.

This clonotype was observed at least ten times. The chain uses TRBV20-1 and TRBJ2-6; TRBD1 matches at 8 bases. Germline V gene data show CDR1 as DFQATT and CDR2 as SNEGSKA (reference sequence). Trimming took 3 bases from V and 2 from J; bases not matched to a gene: 0. This CDR3 comprises 14 residues. CDR3 loop: CSARTGAGANVLTF. CDR3 nucleotide sequence: TGCAGTGCTAGGACAGGGGCTGGGGCCAACGTCCTGACTTTC.

This clonotype was seen ten or more times. Here the CDR3 DNA reads TGTGCCAGCAGCCAAGCTTCTCGATTGAACACTGAAGCTTTCTTT. Encoded protein: CASSQASRLNTEAFF. V is TRBV4-2 and J is TRBJ1-1; D uncertain. This CDR3 has 15 residues. The germline gives CDR1 LGHNA, CDR2 YNFKEQ. V lost 1 base and J 0 bases, leaving 9 bases between the germline ends.

This clonotype was seen repeatedly, ten times or more. The rearrangement joins TRBV6-8 to TRBJ1-6; D gene ambiguous. CDR1 and CDR2 (germline): MNHGY, SAAAGT. This CDR3 spans 14 amino acids. V shed 7 bases and J shed 4 bases, with 11 bases lying between them. CDR3 DNA sequence: TGTGCCAGCAATACGACGGTTTATAATTCACCCCTCCACTTT. Translated: CASNTTVYNSPLHF.

This chain joins TRBV6-6 and TRBJ2-5; no reliable D call. Trimming cost V 5 bases and J 5 bases, with 9 bases left between them. The CDR3 extends over 12 amino acids. Germline V gene sequence: CDR1 MNHNY, CDR2 SVGAGI (reference sequence). The CDR3 region is CASSRTIETQYF. The CDR3 nucleotides are TGTGCCAGCAGTAGGACCATCGAGACCCAGTACTTC.

Details on this clonotype: A much larger clone is a single base away; this may be a read error. The chain combines TRBV5-6 with TRBJ1-6, with D perhaps TRBD1 (6 bases). Deletions cut 5 bases from V and 8 bases from J, with 14 bases between. This CDR3 is 14 amino acids long. Germline CDR1 SGHDT, CDR2 YYEEEE. In DNA form, the CDR3 reads TGTGCCAGCAGATCTACAGGGTTACATTCACCCCTCCACTTT. Its protein is CASRSTGLHSPLHF. The full variable domain, with the rest looked up from reference TRBV5-6 and TRBJ1-6, is DAGVTQSPTHLIKTRGQQVTLRCSPKSGHDTVSWYQQALGQGPQFIFQYYEEEERQRGNFPDRFSGHQFPNYSSELNVNALLLGDSALYLCASRSTGLHSPLHFGNGTRLTVT.

This clonotype occurred many times. The gene calls are TRBV20-1 and TRBJ2-2; the match to TRBD2 covers 7 bases. This CDR3 contains 15 residues. Germline CDR1 is DFQATT and CDR2 is SNEGSKA (reference sequence). V was clipped by 6 bases and J by 6 bases; unmatched bases: 13. CDR3 sequence reads: CSAKNLDLAAGELFF. The CDR3, as DNA: TGCAGTGCCAAGAACCTGGATCTAGCGGCCGGGGAGCTGTTTTTT.

This clonotype was seen repeatedly, ten times or more. V and J are TRBV5-1 and TRBJ2-7; D may be TRBD1 (6 bases). Trimming pared 7 bases from V and 0 bases from J, leaving 14 bases between. The CDR3 is 14 residues long. Looked up from germline, CDR1 is SGHRS and CDR2 is YFSETQ. For the CDR3, the DNA is TGCGCCAGCCGCACAGGGCCCGACTCCTACGAGCAGTACTTC. It translates to CASRTGPDSYEQYF.

In this sample, this clonotype turned up many times. One junction end disagrees with the germline gene, perhaps due to a read error. J is TRBJ2-7 and V is TRBV4-3; D gene ambiguous. CDR3 length: 16 residues. Per germline, CDR1 LGHNA and CDR2 YSLEER. CDR3 sequence: CASSQEATASDYEQYF. The CDR3 coding sequence is TGCGCCAGCAGTCAAGAAGCAACCGCGTCAGACTACGAGCAGTACTTC.

This clonotype occurred a few times. This may arise from a read error, as a much more abundant clone is one base away. The V call is TRBV5-1, the J call TRBJ2-3; possible D gene TRBD1, 5 bases. V was shortened by 7 bases and J by 5 bases, with 14 bases between the two germline ends. The CDR3 has 13 residues. CDR1 SGHRS and CDR2 YFSETQ come from the germline V gene. CDR3 sequence reads: CASRPFTGDTQYF. The CDR3 bases are TGCGCCAGCCGCCCCTTCACAGGAGATACGCAGTATTTT.

The rearrangement joins TRBV3-1 to TRBJ2-3; D is perhaps TRBD2 (7 bases). Trimming stripped 10 bases from V and 4 bases from J, with 21 bases between. This CDR3 contains 15 residues. The germline CDR1 and CDR2 sequences are LGHDT and YNNKEL (reference sequence). The CDR3 bases are TGTGCCACCTCCCAAGGCGGGGGCCCATCAGATACGCAGTATTTT. This sequence encodes CATSQGGGPSDTQYF.

The sample holds many counts of this clonotype. This chain connects TRBV24-1 to TRBJ2-7; D call uncertain. The CDR3 is 20 amino acids. Germline V CDR1 and CDR2: KGHDR, SFDVKD. V was shortened by 3 bases and J by 6 bases, with 32 bases between the two germline ends. As DNA, the CDR3 is TGTGCCACCAGTGATCCACACGAGGCCCGTGGACGAGGCGGCAGGCTCGAGCAGTACTTC. Its protein product is CATSDPHEARGRGGRLEQYF.

With respect to this clonotype: This sequence may be a read error, since a much larger clone differs from it by one base. The J gene is TRBJ2-5, the V gene TRBV5-4, with 9 bases aligning to TRBD2. This CDR3 has 15 residues. Germline CDR1 SGHNT, CDR2 YYREEE (reference sequence). The DNA for the CDR3 is TGTGCCAGCGGCTTGCCGCTAGCGGGGTCAGAGACCCAGTACTTC. The encoded protein is CASGLPLAGSETQYF.

There are many counts of this clonotype. This chain connects TRBV7-3 to TRBJ2-3; weak D call: TRBD2 (7 bases). The germline CDR1 and CDR2 sequences are SGHTA and FQGTGA. The ends were cut back, 3 bases at V and 6 bases at J, with 16 bases in the middle. The CDR3 extends over 15 amino acids. CDR3 DNA: TGTGCCAGCAGCTTGACCGATGGGGGGGCGGATACGCAGTATTTT. It translates to CASSLTDGGADTQYF.

At least ten counts were recorded for this clonotype. The chain employs TRBV12-3 or TRBV12-4 and TRBJ2-1; 9 bases agree with TRBD2. The CDR3 runs 15 residues. Trimming cost V 4 bases and J 8 bases; bases outside gene matches: 9. In nucleotides, the CDR3 is TGTGCCAGCAGTTATCGTCAGCGGGGGGATTATGAGCAGTTCTTC. This gives the protein CASSYRQRGDYEQFF.